The clone carrying this T cell receptor beta chain was detected ten times or more. Library preparation (for TCRbeta) was performed with unique molecular identifiers. From the PCR reads, TCRdb called clonotypes with MiXCR, one entry per CDR3 protein. Altogether about 400,000 distinct CDR3 sequences are present, 20% being singletons, with the ten largest covering approximately 3.8%. The data were taken from a study of T-cell reconstitution after alpha-beta-depleted transplantation in children. The germline gives CDR1 SQVTM, CDR2 ANQGSEA. The CDR3 is 14 amino acids. The ends were cut back, 3 bases at V and 3 bases at J, with 15 bases in the middle.

The sequence came from a human donor who donated a stem cell graft to a child with acute myeloid leukemia. The chain has TRBV29-1 and TRBJ2-7, with a possible D match to TRBD2 (7 bases). The sequencing here drew on PBMCs from the stem cell graft donor, taken from the stem cell graft. CDR3 loop: CSVEQRGANYEQYF. As DNA, the CDR3 is TGCAGCGTTGAGCAACGGGGGGCCAACTACGAGCAGTACTTC.